The 30 T cell receptor beta chains listed next were all sequenced from one sample in a study of blood T cells in healthy people across ages (dated by TCRdb to between 2014 and 2017). Library generation was performed with 5' RACE. This sample was sequenced with an Illumina HiSeq 2500. A second PCR of about 7 to 12 cycles was performed with a sample-barcoded 5' primer and a J-beta primer mix. TCRdb redid the processing of the public reads, applying fastp at Q25 and MiXCR, and retained in-frame beta chains. Each entry merges the rows of one CDR3 protein and shows their most common DNA and genes. The sample table lists hundreds of thousands of distinct CDR3 sequences, approximately 52% of them with a count of one. Of the sample, less than 15% is held by the ten largest clones. The sequencing input was blood. All receptors come from a woman of 80 years or more in good health.

The rearrangement uses TRBV2 and TRBJ1-6; tentatively, D is TRBD1 (6 bases). CDR3 size: 15 residues. Trimming cost V 8 bases and J 8 bases, with 19 bases left between them. The germline V gene encodes CDR1 SNHLY and CDR2 FYNNEI. The CDR3 region is CASLAGGHVYSPLHF. The CDR3, as DNA: TGTGCCAGCCTCGCCGGGGGGCATGTCTATTCACCCCTCCACTTT.

This clonotype was detected only a few times. It may be a read error: a sequence one base away is much more abundant. The J gene is TRBJ2-3, the V gene TRBV12-3 or TRBV12-4; D unclear. The V end was cut by 5 bases, the J end by 11 bases, with 17 bases between. The CDR3 extends over 13 amino acids. The CDR3 coding sequence is TGTGCCAGCAGTGTAGGTGGCTTGTCGGAGCAGTATTTT. This gives the protein CASSVGGLSEQYF.

V gene TRBV20-1 combines with J gene TRBJ2-7; D could derive from TRBD1 or TRBD2 (5 bases each). The CDR3 has 16 amino acids. Trimming removed 6 bases from V and 3 bases from J, with 24 bases in between. Germline values: CDR1 DFQATT, CDR2 SNEGSKA (reference sequence). The CDR3 region has the DNA TGCAGTGCCGCTAGTCCCGCGCCGGGACCCCTCTACGAGCAGTACTTC. The encoded protein is CSAASPAPGPLYEQYF.

Of note for this clonotype: A read error may account for a junction end that differs from germline. The rearrangement links TRBV24-1 to TRBJ1-5, with TRBD1 matching 10 bases. Germline V gives CDR1 KGHDR, CDR2 SFDVKD. CDR3 length: 15 amino acids. The CDR3 is CATSDQTGGKQPQHF. The CDR3 DNA sequence: TGTGCCACCTCCGATCAGACAGGGGGCAAGCAGCCCCAGCATTTT.

The V and J genes are TRBV5-1 and TRBJ2-3; tentatively, D is TRBD1 or TRBD2 (5 bases each). With 7 bases removed from V and 0 bases from J, the gap between germline ends came to 12 bases. The CDR3 runs 14 residues. CDR1 and CDR2 (germline): SGHRS, YFSETQ. CDR3 region: CASWDGTSTDTQYF. The CDR3 nucleotides are TGCGCCAGCTGGGACGGGACGAGCACAGATACGCAGTATTTT.

This clonotype was recorded at least ten times. The rearrangement uses TRBV5-6 and TRBJ2-7, with 9 nucleotides matching TRBD1. Germline V gene data show CDR1 as SGHDT and CDR2 as YYEEEE. Trimming took 3 bases from V and 0 from J; bases not matched to a gene: 4. The CDR3 length is 15 residues. For the CDR3, the DNA is TGTGCCAGCAGCTGGACAGGGGCCTTCTCCTACGAGCAGTACTTC. Translation gives CASSWTGAFSYEQYF. The full variable domain, rest sourced from reference TRBV5-6 and TRBJ2-7, is DAGVTQSPTHLIKTRGQQVTLRCSPKSGHDTVSWYQQALGQGPQFIFQYYEEEERQRGNFPDRFSGHQFPNYSSELNVNALLLGDSALYLCASSWTGAFSYEQYFGPGTRLTVT.

This clonotype was seen only a few times. The chain joins TRBV7-2 to TRBJ2-5, with 7 bases identical to TRBD1. The CDR3 length is 15 residues. The trim removed 5 bases at V and 1 base at J, leaving 7 bases unmatched. Germline V gene lookup returns CDR1 SGHTA and CDR2 FQGNSA. For the CDR3, the DNA is TGTGCCAGCAGCCCCCAGACAGGGACCCAAGAGACCCAGTACTTC. Residues: CASSPQTGTQETQYF. Drawing the rest from reference TRBV7-2 and TRBJ2-5, the complete variable domain is GAGVSQSPSNKVTEKGKDVELRCDPISGHTALYWYRQSLGQGLEFLIYFQGNSAPDKSGLPSDRFSAERTGGSVSTLTIQRTQQEDSAVYLCASSPQTGTQETQYFGPGTRLLVL.

This clonotype has a handful of counts. The CDR3 DNA reads as TGTGCCAGCAGTTACTCGAAGTTTAGCGGTGCTAGCACAGATACGCAGTATTTT. It translates to CASSYSKFSGASTDTQYF. The chain recombines TRBV6-2 or TRBV6-3 with TRBJ2-3, with D maybe TRBD2 (6 bases). Germline CDR1 and CDR2: MNHEY and SVGEGT. With 0 bases removed from V and 0 bases from J, the gap between germline ends came to 16 bases. This CDR3 has 18 amino acids.

This clonotype has at least ten counts. This chain connects TRBV7-9 to TRBJ2-1; no clear D. Trimming took 3 bases from V and 9 from J, leaving 3 bases between them. CDR3 length: 10 residues. Germline V lookup: CDR1 SEHNR, CDR2 FQNEAQ (reference sequence). The CDR3 protein is CASSLSEQFF. The DNA for the CDR3 is TGTGCCAGCAGCTTGAGTGAGCAGTTCTTC.

The gene calls are TRBV7-2 and TRBJ2-1; TRBD1 matches at 7 bases. Germline CDR1 reads SGHTA; CDR2 reads FQGNSA. J gave up 2 bases and V 4 bases, and 14 bases lay outside the gene matches. The CDR3 contains 18 residues. The CDR3, as DNA: TGTGCCAGCAGCTGGAGACAGGGATCCCCAGTCACCTACAATGAGCAGTTCTTC. This codes for CASSWRQGSPVTYNEQFF.

This clonotype was recorded many times. The V and J genes are TRBV5-1 and TRBJ2-7; D gene ambiguous. Germline V CDR1 and CDR2: SGHRS, YFSETQ. The CDR3 consists of 14 residues. Trimming took off 2 bases at V and 2 bases at J, with 11 bases between the two ends. CDR3 nucleotides: TGCGCCAGCAGCTTTGACTCGAGAGCCTACGAGCAGTACTTC. Translating gives CASSFDSRAYEQYF.

This clonotype was seen repeatedly, ten times or more. CDR3 sequence: CSAWTGPNEKLFF. CDR3 bases: TGCAGTGCCTGGACAGGGCCTAATGAAAAACTGTTTTTT. The chain links TRBV20-1 to TRBJ1-4, with 8 bases lining up with TRBD1. The V gene's germline CDR1 is DFQATT and CDR2 SNEGSKA (reference sequence). The CDR3 loop spans 13 amino acids. With V trimmed by 6 bases and J by 3 bases, 3 bases remained unmatched.

Only one count was recorded for this clonotype. The junction departs from germline at one end; a sequencing error may be responsible. This rearrangement joins TRBV29-1 to TRBJ2-5; D is ambiguous. The CDR3 consists of 13 residues. Germline V gene sequence: CDR1 SQVTM, CDR2 ANQGSEA. CDR3 coding DNA: TGCAGCGCCCTAGGTCTGTACCAAGAGGCCCAGTACTTC. Amino acids: CSALGLYQEAQYF.

The genes are TRBV7-2 and TRBJ1-1, with D possibly TRBD1 on 5 matching bases. V was cut by 6 bases and J by 1 base, with 9 bases left in between. The germline V gene encodes CDR1 SGHTA and CDR2 FQGNSA. This CDR3 region has 13 residues. The CDR3: CASSMGGNTEAFF. CDR3 nucleotides: TGTGCCAGCAGTATGGGGGGGAACACTGAAGCTTTCTTT.

This clonotype was detected many times. CDR3 sequence reads: CSVTREVTDTQYF. CDR3 DNA sequence: TGCAGCGTTACAAGGGAGGTCACAGATACGCAGTATTTT. This sequence joins TRBV29-1 and TRBJ2-3; TRBD2 is a possible D gene (6 bases). Per the germline V gene, CDR1 is SQVTM and CDR2 is ANQGSEA. Trimming removed 5 bases from V and 2 bases from J, with 11 bases in between. The CDR3 runs 13 residues.

J is TRBJ2-1 and V is TRBV9, with D possibly matching TRBD1 (5 bases). Trimming left V 4 bases short and J 9 bases short, with 14 bases between. Germline CDR1 SGDLS, CDR2 YYNGEE. The CDR3 contains 13 residues. The CDR3 nucleotides are TGTGCCAGCAGCACACGACAGAACAGTGAGCAGTTCTTC. Amino acids: CASSTRQNSEQFF.

This clonotype has at least ten counts. The rearrangement links TRBV2 to TRBJ2-5; D is unclear. Germline V gene lookup returns CDR1 SNHLY and CDR2 FYNNEI. This CDR3 is built from 11 residues. V was cut by 7 bases and J by 5 bases, with 8 bases left in between. The CDR3 loop reads CASTQKETQYF. The CDR3 coding sequence is TGTGCCAGCACCCAAAAGGAGACCCAGTACTTC.

The chain couples TRBV5-1 to TRBJ2-1, with D possibly matching TRBD2 (5 bases). Germline V gene lookup returns CDR1 SGHRS and CDR2 YFSETQ. V was shortened by 0 bases and J by 3 bases, with 13 bases between the two germline ends. This CDR3 spans 16 amino acids. The CDR3 loop reads CASSLGLSSDYNEQFF. The CDR3 region has the DNA TGCGCCAGCAGCTTGGGGTTAAGTAGCGACTACAATGAGCAGTTCTTC.

As concerns this clonotype: Possible read error: a much larger clone is one base away. This rearrangement joins TRBV3-1 to TRBJ2-6, with D unclear. The CDR3 is made up of 15 amino acids. Germline lookup yields CDR1 LGHDT and CDR2 YNNKEL (reference sequence). DNA of the CDR3: TGTGCCGGCAGCCAAGCTTACTCTGGGGCCAACGTCCTGACTTTC. Translated: CAGSQAYSGANVLTF. Full variable domain (remainder filled in from reference TRBV3-1 and TRBJ2-6): DTAVSQTPKYLVTQMGNDKSIKCEQNLGHDTMYWYKQDSKKFLKIMFSYNNKELIINETVPNRFSPKSPDKAHLNLHINSLELGDSAVYFCAGSQAYSGANVLTFGAGSRLTVL.

This clonotype was seen a few times. The V and J genes are TRBV5-5 and TRBJ2-2; the D gene is possibly TRBD1 (5 bases). The CDR3 runs 15 residues. The V gene's germline CDR1 is SGHKS and CDR2 YYEKEE (reference sequence). V lost 3 bases, J lost 4 bases, and 13 bases lay in between. CDR3 nucleotides: TGTGCCAGCAGCTCGGCTGGGGCAGTCACCGGGGAGCTGTTTTTT. Translation gives CASSSAGAVTGELFF. Combining the CDR3 with reference TRBV5-5 and TRBJ2-2 gives the whole variable domain DAGVTQSPTHLIKTRGQQVTLRCSPISGHKSVSWYQQVLGQGPQFIFQYYEKEERGRGNFPDRFSARQFPNYSSELNVNALLLGDSALYLCASSSAGAVTGELFFGEGSRLTVL.

Note on this clonotype: Possible read error: a much larger clone is one base away. The J gene is TRBJ2-4, the V gene TRBV20-1; no firm D call. The J call may be faulty, since TRBJ2-7 better matches the DNA end. Germline V gives CDR1 DFQATT, CDR2 SNEGSKA (reference sequence). CDR3 length: 11 amino acids. CDR3: CSASDGYEQYF. CDR3 sequence (DNA): TGCAGTGCTAGTGACGGCTACGAGCAGTACTTC.

The chain recombines TRBV20-1 with TRBJ2-3; D is perhaps TRBD2 (5 bases). The V end lost 5 bases, the J end lost 2 bases, and 14 bases lay between the germline ends. This CDR3 is 14 amino acids long. From germline, CDR1 is DFQATT and CDR2 SNEGSKA (reference sequence). DNA for the CDR3: TGCAGTGCTCCCACGCGGGTTGTCACAGATACGCAGTATTTT. It specifies CSAPTRVVTDTQYF.

The table lists this clonotype with many counts. The CDR3, as DNA: TGCAGTGGAAGGTGGTACACAATGAACACTGAAGCTTTCTTT. It specifies CSGRWYTMNTEAFF. This chain uses TRBV29-1 with TRBJ1-1; D uncertain. This CDR3 is 14 amino acids long. CDR1 SQVTM and CDR2 ANQGSEA come from the germline V gene.

CDR3 region: CASSLGTGASTGELFF. The CDR3 DNA is TGTGCCAGCAGTTTAGGGACCGGGGCGTCCACCGGGGAGCTGTTTTTT. The genes are TRBV12-3 or TRBV12-4 and TRBJ2-2; the D gene could be TRBD1 or TRBD2 (5 bases each). The CDR3 runs 16 residues. V was trimmed by 1 base and J by 4 bases, leaving 13 bases between them.

Details on this clonotype: This may stem from a read error, because a much larger clone lies one nucleotide away. This chain uses TRBV7-2 with TRBJ2-7, with D hard to call. The closer fit of TRBJ2-5 to the DNA end suggests the J call may be wrong. The germline V gene encodes CDR1 SGHTA and CDR2 FQGNSA. CDR3 length equals 12 residues. CDR3 protein: CASSLAIETQYF. In nucleotides, the CDR3 is TGTGCCAGCAGCTTAGCAATAGAGACCCAGTACTTC.

This clonotype has a count of ten or more. The chain combines TRBV27 with TRBJ2-7, with unresolved D. Germline V gene lookup returns CDR1 MNHEY and CDR2 SMNVEV (reference sequence). The CDR3 loop spans 16 amino acids. The ends were cut back, 5 bases at V and 0 bases at J, with 17 bases in the middle. The CDR3 nucleotides read TGTGCCAGCAGTCCCCGCCAAGACATGAACTCCTACGAGCAGTACTTC. Its protein product is CASSPRQDMNSYEQYF.

The table lists this clonotype with a count of one. A much larger clone differs by one base, so this may be a read error. The chain combines TRBV6-2 or TRBV6-3 with TRBJ2-1; tentative D call: TRBD1 (6 bases). This CDR3 has 17 residues. Germline V gives CDR1 MNHEY, CDR2 SVGEGT. CDR3 in amino acids: CACSYVTGRPSYNEQFF. In DNA, the CDR3 is TGTGCCTGCAGTTACGTAACAGGGCGTCCCTCCTACAATGAGCAGTTCTTC.

The chain combines TRBV6-6 with TRBJ2-3; TRBD1 might be the D (8 bases). From germline, CDR1 is MNHNY and CDR2 SVGAGI (reference sequence). The CDR3 covers 15 residues. V was pared by 9 bases and J by 4 bases, with 20 bases between. Here the CDR3 DNA reads TGTGCCAGTGTCTACAGGGGGGGGCGGTCAGATACGCAGTATTTT. Its translation is CASVYRGGRSDTQYF.

This clonotype was detected a few times. The CDR3 region is CSGNRGNTEAFF. In DNA form, the CDR3 reads TGCAGCGGAAACAGGGGTAACACTGAAGCTTTCTTT. V and J are TRBV29-1 and TRBJ1-1; TRBD1 aligns across 7 bases. The CDR3 sequence is 12 residues long. The ends lost 7 bases at V and 2 bases at J; junction bases unmatched: 4. Looked up from germline, CDR1 is SQVTM and CDR2 is ANQGSEA.

This chain connects TRBV6-5 to TRBJ1-2; the match to TRBD1 covers 8 bases. In germline, CDR1 is MNHEY, CDR2 SVGAGI. The CDR3 is made up of 15 amino acids. Trimming at V came to 6 bases and at J to 8 bases, leaving 14 bases not matched to a gene. The CDR3 loop reads CASSHPVGRGQGYTF. CDR3 coding DNA: TGTGCCAGCAGCCATCCCGTGGGCAGGGGGCAAGGCTACACCTTC.